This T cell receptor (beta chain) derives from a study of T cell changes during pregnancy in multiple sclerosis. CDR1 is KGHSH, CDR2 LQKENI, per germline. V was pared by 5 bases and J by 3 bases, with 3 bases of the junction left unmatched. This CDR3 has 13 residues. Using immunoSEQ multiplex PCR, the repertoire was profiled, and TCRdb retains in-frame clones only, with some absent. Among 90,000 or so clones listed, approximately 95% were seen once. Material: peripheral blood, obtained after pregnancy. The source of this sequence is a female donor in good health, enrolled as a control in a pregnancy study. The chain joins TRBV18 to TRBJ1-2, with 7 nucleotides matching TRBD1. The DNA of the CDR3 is TGTGCCAGCTCAATCGGGACAGACTATGGCTACACCTTC. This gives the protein CASSIGTDYGYTF.